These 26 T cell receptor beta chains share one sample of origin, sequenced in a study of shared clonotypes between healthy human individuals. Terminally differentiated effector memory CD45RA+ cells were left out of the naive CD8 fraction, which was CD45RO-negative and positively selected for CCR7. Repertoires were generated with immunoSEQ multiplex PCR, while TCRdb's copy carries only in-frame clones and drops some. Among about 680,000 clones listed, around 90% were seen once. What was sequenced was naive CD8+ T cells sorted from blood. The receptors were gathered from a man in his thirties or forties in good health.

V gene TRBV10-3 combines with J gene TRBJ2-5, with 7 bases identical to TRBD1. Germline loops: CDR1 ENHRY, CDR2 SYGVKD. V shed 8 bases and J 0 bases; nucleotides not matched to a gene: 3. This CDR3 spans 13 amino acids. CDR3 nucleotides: TGTGCCATCCGAGGGACAGACCAAGAGACCCAGTACTTC. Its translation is CAIRGTDQETQYF.

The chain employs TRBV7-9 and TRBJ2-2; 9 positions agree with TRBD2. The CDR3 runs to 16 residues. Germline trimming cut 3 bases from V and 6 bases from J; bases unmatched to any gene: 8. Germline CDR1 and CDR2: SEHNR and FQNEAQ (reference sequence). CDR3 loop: CASSLLAGGPAGELFF. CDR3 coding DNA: TGTGCCAGCAGCTTGCTGGCGGGAGGGCCCGCCGGGGAGCTGTTTTTT.

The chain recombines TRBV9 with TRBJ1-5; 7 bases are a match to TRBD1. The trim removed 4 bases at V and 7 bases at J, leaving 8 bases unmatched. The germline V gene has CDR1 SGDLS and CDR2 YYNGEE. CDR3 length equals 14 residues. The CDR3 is CASSRDRAGQPQHF. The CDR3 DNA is TGTGCCAGCAGCCGAGACAGGGCGGGACAGCCCCAGCATTTT.

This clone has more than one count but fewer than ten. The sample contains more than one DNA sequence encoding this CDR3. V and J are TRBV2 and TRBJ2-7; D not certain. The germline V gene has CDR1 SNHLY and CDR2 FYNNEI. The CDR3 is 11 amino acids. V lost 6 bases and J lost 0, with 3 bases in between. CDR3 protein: CASRSSYEQYF. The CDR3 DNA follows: TGTGCCAGCAGGAGCTCCTACGAGCAGTACTTC. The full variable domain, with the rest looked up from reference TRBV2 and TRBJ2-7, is EPEVTQTPSHQVTQMGQEVILRCVPISNHLYFYWYRQILGQKVEFLVSFYNNEISEKSEIFDDQFSVERPDGSNFTLKIRSTKLEDSAMYFCASRSSYEQYFGPGTRLTVT.

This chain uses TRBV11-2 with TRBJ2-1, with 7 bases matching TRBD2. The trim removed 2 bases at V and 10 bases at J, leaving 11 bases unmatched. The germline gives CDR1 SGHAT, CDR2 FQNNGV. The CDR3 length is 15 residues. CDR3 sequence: CASSLLFRTGGEQFF. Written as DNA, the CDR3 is TGTGCCAGCAGCTTATTGTTCCGTACGGGAGGCGAGCAGTTCTTC.

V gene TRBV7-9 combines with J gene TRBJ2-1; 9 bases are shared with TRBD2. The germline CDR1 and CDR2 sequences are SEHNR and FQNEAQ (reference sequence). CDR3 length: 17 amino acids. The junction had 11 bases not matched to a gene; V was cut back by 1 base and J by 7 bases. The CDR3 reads CASSLGGAGGYGNEQFF. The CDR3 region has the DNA TGTGCCAGCAGCTTAGGTGGGGCGGGAGGGTACGGGAATGAGCAGTTCTTC.

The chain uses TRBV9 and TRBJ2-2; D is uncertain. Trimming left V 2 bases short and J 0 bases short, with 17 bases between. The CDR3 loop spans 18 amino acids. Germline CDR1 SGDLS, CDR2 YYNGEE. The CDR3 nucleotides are TGTGCCAGCAGCGTGAGAATGAGACTCCCCGCGAACACCGGGGAGCTGTTTTTT. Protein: CASSVRMRLPANTGELFF.

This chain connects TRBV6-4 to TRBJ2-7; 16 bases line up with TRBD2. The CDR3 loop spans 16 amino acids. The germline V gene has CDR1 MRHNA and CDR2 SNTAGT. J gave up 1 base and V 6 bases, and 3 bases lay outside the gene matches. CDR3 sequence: CASRKGLAGGSYEQYF. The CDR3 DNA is TGTGCCAGCAGAAAGGGACTAGCGGGGGGGTCCTACGAGCAGTACTTC.

The CDR3 nucleotides read TGTGCCAGCAGCCATGGAGTGGGACTGACGGAGTCCGGGGAGCTGTTTTTT. It is translated as CASSHGVGLTESGELFF. The rearrangement uses TRBV5-5 and TRBJ2-2; perhaps TRBD2 as D (6 bases). CDR3 length: 17 amino acids. Germline CDR1 SGHKS, CDR2 YYEKEE (reference sequence). V lost 4 bases, J lost 6 bases, and 22 bases lay in between.

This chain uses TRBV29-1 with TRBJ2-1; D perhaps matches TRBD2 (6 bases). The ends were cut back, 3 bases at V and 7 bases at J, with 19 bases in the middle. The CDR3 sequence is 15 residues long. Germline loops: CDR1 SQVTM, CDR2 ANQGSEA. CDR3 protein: CSVEGGSGWRNEQFF. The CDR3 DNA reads TGCAGCGTTGAGGGTGGCAGCGGGTGGAGAAATGAGCAGTTCTTC.

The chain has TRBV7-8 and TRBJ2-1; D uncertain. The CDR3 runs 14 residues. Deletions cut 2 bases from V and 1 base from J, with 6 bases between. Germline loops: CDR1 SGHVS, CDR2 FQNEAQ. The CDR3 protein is CASSLWASYNEQFF. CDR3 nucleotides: TGTGCCAGCAGCTTATGGGCATCCTACAATGAGCAGTTCTTC. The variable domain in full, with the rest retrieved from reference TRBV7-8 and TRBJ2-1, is GAGVSQSPRYKVAKRGQDVALRCDPISGHVSLFWYQQALGQGPEFLTYFQNEAQLDKSGLPSDRFFAERPEGSVSTLKIQRTQQEDSAVYLCASSLWASYNEQFFGPGTRLTVL.

This CDR3 is CASSYDQYNEQFF. CDR3 DNA sequence: TGTGCCAGCAGCTACGACCAGTACAATGAGCAGTTCTTC. This sequence joins TRBV7-2 and TRBJ2-1; no firm D call. The length of the CDR3 is 13 residues. V lost 4 bases and J lost 4, with 8 bases in between. Looked up from germline, CDR1 is SGHTA and CDR2 is FQGNSA.

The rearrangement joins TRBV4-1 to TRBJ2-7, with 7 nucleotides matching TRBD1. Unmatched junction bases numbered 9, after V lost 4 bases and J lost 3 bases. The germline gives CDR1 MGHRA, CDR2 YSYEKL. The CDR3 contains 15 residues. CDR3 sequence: CASSPLLTGIYEQYF. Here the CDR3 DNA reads TGCGCCAGCAGCCCCTTACTGACAGGGATCTACGAGCAGTACTTC.

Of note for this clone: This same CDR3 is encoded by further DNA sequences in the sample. CDR3 nucleotide sequence: TGTGCCAGCAGTGGGCCCTTGTACGAGCAGTACTTC. Residues: CASSGPLYEQYF. The chain is built from TRBV2 and TRBJ2-7; D is unresolved. This CDR3 region has 12 residues. Germline V gene data show CDR1 as SNHLY and CDR2 as FYNNEI. Trimming shortened V by 4 bases and J by 4 bases, and 8 bases separated the two germline ends.

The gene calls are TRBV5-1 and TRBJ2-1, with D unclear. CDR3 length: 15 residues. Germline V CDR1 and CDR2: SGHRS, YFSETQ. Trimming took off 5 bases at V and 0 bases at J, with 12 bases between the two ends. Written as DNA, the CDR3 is TGCGCCAGCAGTCTCGACTGGAGCTCCTACAATGAGCAGTTCTTC. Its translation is CASSLDWSSYNEQFF.

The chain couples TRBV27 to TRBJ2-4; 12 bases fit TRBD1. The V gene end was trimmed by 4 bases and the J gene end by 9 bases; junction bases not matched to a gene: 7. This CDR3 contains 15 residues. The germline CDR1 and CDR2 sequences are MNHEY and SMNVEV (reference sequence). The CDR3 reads CASSSGTGGFGIQYF. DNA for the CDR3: TGTGCCAGCAGTTCCGGGACAGGGGGCTTTGGCATTCAGTACTTC.

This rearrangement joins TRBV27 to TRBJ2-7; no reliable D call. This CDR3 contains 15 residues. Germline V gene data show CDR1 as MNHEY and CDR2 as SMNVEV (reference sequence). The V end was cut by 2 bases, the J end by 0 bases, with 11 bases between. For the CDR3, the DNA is TGTGCCAGCAGTTTAGTCGGACCGCGCTCCTACGAGCAGTACTTC. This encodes CASSLVGPRSYEQYF.

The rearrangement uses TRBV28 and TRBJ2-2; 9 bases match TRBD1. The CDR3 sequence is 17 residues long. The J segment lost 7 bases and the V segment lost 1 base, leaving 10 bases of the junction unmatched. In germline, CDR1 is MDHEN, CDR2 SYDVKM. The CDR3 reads CASSLLRTGVIIGELFF. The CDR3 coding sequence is TGTGCCAGCAGTTTATTGCGGACAGGGGTGATAATCGGGGAGCTGTTTTTT.

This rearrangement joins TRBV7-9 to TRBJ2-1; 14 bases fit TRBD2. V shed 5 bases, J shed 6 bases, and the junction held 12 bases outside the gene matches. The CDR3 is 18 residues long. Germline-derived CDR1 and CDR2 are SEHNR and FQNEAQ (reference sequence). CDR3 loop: CASSPRGLAGDRFNEQFF. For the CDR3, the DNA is TGTGCCAGCAGCCCCCGGGGACTAGCGGGAGACAGGTTCAATGAGCAGTTCTTC. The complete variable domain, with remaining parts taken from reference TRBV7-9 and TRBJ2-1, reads DTGVSQNPRHKITKRGQNVTFRCDPISEHNRLYWYRQTLGQGPEFLTYFQNEAQLEKSRLLSDRFSAERPKGSFSTLEIQRTEQGDSAMYLCASSPRGLAGDRFNEQFFGPGTRLTVL.

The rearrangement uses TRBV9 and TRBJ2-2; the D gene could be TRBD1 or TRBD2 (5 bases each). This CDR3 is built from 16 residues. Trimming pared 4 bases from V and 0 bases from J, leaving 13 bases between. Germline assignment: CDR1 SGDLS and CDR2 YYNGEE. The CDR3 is CASSPFRGANTGELFF. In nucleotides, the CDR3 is TGTGCCAGCAGCCCCTTCCGGGGCGCGAACACCGGGGAGCTGTTTTTT.

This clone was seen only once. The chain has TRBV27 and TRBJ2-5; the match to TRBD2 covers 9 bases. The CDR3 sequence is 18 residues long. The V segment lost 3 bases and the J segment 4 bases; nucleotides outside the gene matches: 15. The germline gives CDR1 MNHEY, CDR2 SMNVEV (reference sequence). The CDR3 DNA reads TGTGCCAGCAGTTTTCGCGGGGGTAGCGGGAGATCAGGAGAGACCCAGTACTTC. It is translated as CASSFRGGSGRSGETQYF.

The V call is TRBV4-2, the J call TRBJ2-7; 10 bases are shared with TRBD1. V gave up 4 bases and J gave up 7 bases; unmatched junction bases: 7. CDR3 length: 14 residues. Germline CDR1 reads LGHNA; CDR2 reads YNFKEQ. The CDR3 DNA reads TGTGCCAGCAGCCTAGGACAGGGGGGATGGGAGCAGTACTTC. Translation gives CASSLGQGGWEQYF.

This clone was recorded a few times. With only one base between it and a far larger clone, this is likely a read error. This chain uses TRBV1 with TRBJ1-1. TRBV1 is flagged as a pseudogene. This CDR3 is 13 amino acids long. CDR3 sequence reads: CTSSPQRNTEAFF. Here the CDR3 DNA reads TGCACCAGCAGCCCCCAACGGAACACTGAAGCTTTCTTT.

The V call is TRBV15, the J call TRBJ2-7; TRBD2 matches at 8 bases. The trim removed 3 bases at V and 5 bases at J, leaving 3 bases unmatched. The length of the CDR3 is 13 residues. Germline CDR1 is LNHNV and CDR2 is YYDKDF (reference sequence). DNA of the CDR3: TGTGCCACCAGCAGTAGCGGGATCAACGAGCAGTACTTC. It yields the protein CATSSSGINEQYF.

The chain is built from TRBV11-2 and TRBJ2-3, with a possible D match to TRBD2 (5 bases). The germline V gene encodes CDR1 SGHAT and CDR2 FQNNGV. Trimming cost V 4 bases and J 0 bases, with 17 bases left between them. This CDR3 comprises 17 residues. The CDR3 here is CASSSGVAQPSTDTQYF. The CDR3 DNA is TGTGCCAGCAGCTCCGGGGTAGCCCAACCGAGCACAGATACGCAGTATTTT.

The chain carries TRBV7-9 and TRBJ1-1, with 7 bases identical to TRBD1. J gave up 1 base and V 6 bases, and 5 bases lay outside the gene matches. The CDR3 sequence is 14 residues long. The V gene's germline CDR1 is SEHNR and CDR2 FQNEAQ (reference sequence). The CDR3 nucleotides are TGTGCCAGCAGTTATAACAGGGGGAACACTGAAGCTTTCTTT. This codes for CASSYNRGNTEAFF.